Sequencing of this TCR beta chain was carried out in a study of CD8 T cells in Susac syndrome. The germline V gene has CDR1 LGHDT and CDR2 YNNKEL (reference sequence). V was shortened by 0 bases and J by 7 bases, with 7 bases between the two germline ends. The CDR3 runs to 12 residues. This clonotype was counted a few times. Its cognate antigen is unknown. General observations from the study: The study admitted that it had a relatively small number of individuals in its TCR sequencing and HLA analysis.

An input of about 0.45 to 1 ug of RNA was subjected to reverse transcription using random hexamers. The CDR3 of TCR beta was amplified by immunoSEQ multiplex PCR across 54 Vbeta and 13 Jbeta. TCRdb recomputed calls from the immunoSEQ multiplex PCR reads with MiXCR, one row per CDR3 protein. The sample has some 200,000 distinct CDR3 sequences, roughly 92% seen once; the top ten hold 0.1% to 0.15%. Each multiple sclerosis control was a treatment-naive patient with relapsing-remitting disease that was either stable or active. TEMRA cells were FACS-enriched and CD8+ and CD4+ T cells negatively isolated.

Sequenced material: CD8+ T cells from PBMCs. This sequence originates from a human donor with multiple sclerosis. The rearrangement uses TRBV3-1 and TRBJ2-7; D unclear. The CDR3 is CASSQDSGEQYF. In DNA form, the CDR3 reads TGTGCCAGCAGCCAAGATTCGGGTGAGCAGTACTTC.